The T cell receptor beta chain described here comes from a study of blood T cell repertoires in COVID-19. About the research overall: In each case, the material was cDNA or gDNA derived from T cells, B-cell-depleted T cells, or PBMCs.

The CDR3 is made up of 14 amino acids. CDR1 and CDR2 (germline): MNHEY, SVGAGI. Trimming stripped 1 base from V and 4 bases from J, with 10 bases between. Study processing details: Reference gene primer amplification gave estimated nucleated cell counts. Using immunoSEQ multiplex PCR, the repertoire was profiled, and TCRdb retains in-frame clones only, with some absent. For V, J and clone size, that table is used; D and trimming come from the DNA. This table holds some 120,000 clones, under 85% found once. This receptor was obtained from a woman aged 60-70 years with acute or convalescent COVID-19. Sequencing used peripheral blood. V gene TRBV6-5 combines with J gene TRBJ1-1; D is possibly TRBD1 (5 bases). The CDR3 DNA follows: TGTGCCAGCAGTTACTGGGGGGAGCTCACTGAAGCTTTCTTT. Translation gives CASSYWGELTEAFF.